The TCR beta chain under discussion was sequenced for a study of regulatory T cells in long-lasting Graves disease. Study conclusions and caveats: Compared with new cases, persistent Graves' patients showed reduced TCR diversity.

For this clonotype: Its antigen is not known. It may be a read error: a sequence one base away is much more abundant.

The time point here: persistent/refractory GD, antithyroid drugs over 5 years with positive TRAb. Construction of the TCR library relied on RNA isolated from PBMCs. Trimming pared 4 bases from V and 13 bases from J, leaving 22 bases between. Germline lookup yields CDR1 DFQATT and CDR2 SNEGSKA (reference sequence). The CDR3 totals 14 residues. iRepertoire HTBI primers and Arm-PCR of CDR3 regions built TCR beta libraries. TCRdb ran MiXCR on the multiplex PCR reads and lists one entry per CDR3 protein. The data hold roughly 450,000 distinct CDR3 sequences, with approximately 23% observed a single time. The chain links TRBV20-1 to TRBJ2-2; D possibly corresponds to TRBD1 (8 bases). This sample comprised peripheral blood mononuclear cells (PBMCs), obtained when the disease was refractory, from a patient treated with antithyroid drugs. This sequence originates from a female donor with Graves disease. The DNA for the CDR3 is TGCAGTGCTACTGGACAGGGAGGGACAAGGGGGCTGTTTTTT. Amino acids: CSATGQGGTRGLFF.